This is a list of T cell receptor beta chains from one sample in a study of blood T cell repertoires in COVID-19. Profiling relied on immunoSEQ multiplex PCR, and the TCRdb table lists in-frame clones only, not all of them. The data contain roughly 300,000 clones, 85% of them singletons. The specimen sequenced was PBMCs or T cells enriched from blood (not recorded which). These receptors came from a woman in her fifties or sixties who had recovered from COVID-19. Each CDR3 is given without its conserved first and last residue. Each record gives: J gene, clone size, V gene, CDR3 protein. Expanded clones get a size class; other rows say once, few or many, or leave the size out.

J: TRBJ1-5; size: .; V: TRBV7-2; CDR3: ASSLATGGRRPQH
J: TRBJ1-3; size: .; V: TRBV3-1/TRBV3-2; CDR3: ASSQYGGTLSGNTIY
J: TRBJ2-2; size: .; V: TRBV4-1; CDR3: ASSLQDRSGELF
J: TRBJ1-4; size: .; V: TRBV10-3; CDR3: AISDSGQLNEKLF
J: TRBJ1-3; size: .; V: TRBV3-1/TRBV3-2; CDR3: ASSVTVDLFSGNTIY
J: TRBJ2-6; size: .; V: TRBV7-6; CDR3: ASSSPRTGANVLT
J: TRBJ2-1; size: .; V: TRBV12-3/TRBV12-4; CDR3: ASSRDRGDEQF
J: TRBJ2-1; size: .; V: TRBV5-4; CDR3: ASSLAGTRHNNEQF
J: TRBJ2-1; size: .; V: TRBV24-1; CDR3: ATSDLTRGEQF
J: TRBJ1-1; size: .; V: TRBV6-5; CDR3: ASSPQTGLSEAF
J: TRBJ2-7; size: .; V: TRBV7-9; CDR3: ASTHGEGEQY
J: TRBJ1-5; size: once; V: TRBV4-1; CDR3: ASSQDRGGSGNQPQH
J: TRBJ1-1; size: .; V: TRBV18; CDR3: ASSPPVSGTEAF
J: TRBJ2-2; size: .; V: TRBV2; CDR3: ASKASGGASGELF
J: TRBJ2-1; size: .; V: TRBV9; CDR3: ASSVVTGSNEQF
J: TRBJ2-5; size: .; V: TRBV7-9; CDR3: ASSFPRAVMETQY
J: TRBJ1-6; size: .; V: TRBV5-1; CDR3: ASSLEDGLAPLH
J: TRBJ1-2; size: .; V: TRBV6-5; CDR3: ATLSTVGGGYT
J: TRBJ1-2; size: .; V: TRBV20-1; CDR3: SASDSYGYT
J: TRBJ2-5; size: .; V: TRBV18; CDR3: ASSPSRKETQY
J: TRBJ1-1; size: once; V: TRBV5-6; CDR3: ASSLAMSHTEAF
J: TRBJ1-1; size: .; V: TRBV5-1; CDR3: ASSFRSTGGAINTEAF
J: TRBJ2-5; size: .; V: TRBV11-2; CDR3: ASSLATGDQETQY
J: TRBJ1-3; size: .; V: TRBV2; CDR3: ASRNAGSGNTIY
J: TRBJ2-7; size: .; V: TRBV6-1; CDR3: ASRSGGSLYEQY
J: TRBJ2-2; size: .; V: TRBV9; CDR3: ASSVLAGGLATGELF
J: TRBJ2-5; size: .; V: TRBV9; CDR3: ASSTPGGGETQY
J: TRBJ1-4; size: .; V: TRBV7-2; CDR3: ASSRDSSNEKLF
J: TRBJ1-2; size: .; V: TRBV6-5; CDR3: ASSRTGFYGYT
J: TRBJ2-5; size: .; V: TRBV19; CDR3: ASSIDRASGWETQY
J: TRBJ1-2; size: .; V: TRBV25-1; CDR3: ASSGQYSGYT
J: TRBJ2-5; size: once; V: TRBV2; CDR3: ASRATGKETQY
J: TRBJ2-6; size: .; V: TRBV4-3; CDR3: ASSPNAGGMGSGANVLT
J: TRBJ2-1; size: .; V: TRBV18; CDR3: ASSTSAGGANEQF
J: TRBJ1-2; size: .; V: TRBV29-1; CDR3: SAQYGSYGYT
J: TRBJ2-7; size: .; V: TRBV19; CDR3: ASSIFRQGEGYEQY
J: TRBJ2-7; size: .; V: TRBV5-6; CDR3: ASSLRQGVSEQY
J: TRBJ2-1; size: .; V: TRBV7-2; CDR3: ASSLGAGTYNEQF
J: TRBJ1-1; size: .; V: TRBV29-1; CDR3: SVGGKVFALNREQRPEAF
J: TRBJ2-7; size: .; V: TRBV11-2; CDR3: ASRPGGSYEQY
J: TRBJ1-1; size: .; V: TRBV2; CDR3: ASLTGGTEAF
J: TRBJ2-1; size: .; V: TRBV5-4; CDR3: ASSQAGGRDYNEQF
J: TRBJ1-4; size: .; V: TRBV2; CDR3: ASSALLGGELGKLF
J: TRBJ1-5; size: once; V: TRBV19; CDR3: ASSIVGPFSNQPQH
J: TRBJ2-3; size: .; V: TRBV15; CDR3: ATSRPRGTGTDTQY
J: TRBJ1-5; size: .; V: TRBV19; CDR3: ASSIQGFGQPQH
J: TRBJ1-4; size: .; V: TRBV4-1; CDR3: ASSQDGTGTNEKLF
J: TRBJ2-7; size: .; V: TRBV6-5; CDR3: ASSAGGVYGEQY
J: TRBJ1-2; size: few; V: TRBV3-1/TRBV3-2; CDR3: ASSHYTGGGGYT
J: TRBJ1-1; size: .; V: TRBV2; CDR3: ASSVQGSEAF
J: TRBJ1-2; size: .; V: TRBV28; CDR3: ASSQTGIYGYT
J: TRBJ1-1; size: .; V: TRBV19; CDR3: ASSNTEAF
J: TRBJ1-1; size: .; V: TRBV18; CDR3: ASSPPGGKNTEAF
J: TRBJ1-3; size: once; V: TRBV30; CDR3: AWSRGRRLGNTIY
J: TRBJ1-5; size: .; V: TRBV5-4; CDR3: ASSTGGLNSNQPQH